What follows are 27 T cell receptor beta chains derived from one specimen sequenced in a study of T cells in women clearing cervical HPV infection. The table came from immunoSEQ multiplex PCR; TCRdb's copy has only in-frame clones and leaves some out. Its clone listing holds 30,000 to 40,000 clones. Sequencing used blood buffy coat. These TCRs come from a woman between 18 and 75 years old with a cervical HPV16 infection that either progressed to CIN3+ or cleared (not recorded which).

The CDR3 sequence is CASSEGGNYGYTF. The CDR3 bases that were read are TGTGCCAGCTCAGAAGGCGGGAACTATGGC. V gene TRBV7-8 combines with J gene TRBJ1-2; D call uncertain. The read halts 3 residues ahead of the CDR3 end, with the missing end drawn from the germline J gene. The CDR3 runs to 13 residues. V was cut by 8 bases and J by 2 bases, with 12 bases left in between. Germline V gene lookup returns CDR1 SGHVS and CDR2 FQNEAQ. Filled out from reference TRBV7-8 and TRBJ1-2, the complete variable domain reads GAGVSQSPRYKVAKRGQDVALRCDPISGHVSLFWYQQALGQGPEFLTYFQNEAQLDKSGLPSDRFFAERPEGSVSTLKIQRTQQEDSAVYLCASSEGGNYGYTFGSGTRLTVV.

Notes on this clone: The CDR3 goes on 3 residues after the read ends, and that part is filled in from the germline J gene. The rearrangement links TRBV12-3 or TRBV12-4 to TRBJ1-6; D not certain. The germline V and J ends were trimmed by 1 base and 8 bases, with 12 bases remaining between them. The CDR3 has 15 residues. The CDR3 sequence is CASSLDQEGDSPLHF. CDR3 bases read: TGTGCCAGCAGTTTAGATCAGGAGGGCGATTCACCC.

A note on this clone: The read terminates 3 residues before the CDR3 end, so the remaining end is supplied by the germline J gene. The genes are TRBV20-1 and TRBJ1-5, with TRBD1 as a possible D gene (5 bases). Germline CDR1 reads DFQATT; CDR2 reads SNEGSKA (reference sequence). The CDR3 covers 15 residues. The V end was cut by 3 bases, the J end by 1 base, with 13 bases between. The CDR3 DNA, read in part, is TGCAGTGCTAGTTGGGCAGGGATGAGCAATCAGCCC. Translation gives CSASWAGMSNQP. The whole CDR3 reads CSASWAGMSNQPQHF.

As regards this clone: The read ends 3 residues before the CDR3 terminus; that terminus is restored from the germline J gene. This chain links TRBV14 with TRBJ2-7; perhaps D is TRBD1 or TRBD2 (5 bases each). Germline V gene sequence: CDR1 SGHDN, CDR2 FVKESK. The length of the CDR3 is 13 residues. The V and J ends lost 8 bases and 3 bases respectively, with 14 bases between them. The covered CDR3 bases are TGTGCCAGCCAGAGGGGCTTCAACTACGAG. Its translation: CASQRGFNYE. The full CDR3 is CASQRGFNYEQYF. The full variable domain, its missing parts supplied by reference TRBV14 and TRBJ2-7, is EAGVTQFPSHSVIEKGQTVTLRCDPISGHDNLYWYRRVMGKEIKFLLHFVKESKQDESGMPNNRFLAERTGGTYSTLKVQPAELEDSGVYFCASQRGFNYEQYFGPGTRLTVT.

As for this clone: The read stops 3 residues short of the end of the CDR3; the missing end is completed from the germline J gene. The chain couples TRBV5-4 to TRBJ2-1; 9 nucleotides line up with TRBD2. The length of the CDR3 is 16 residues. V gave up 0 bases and J gave up 4 bases; unmatched junction bases: 5. The germline gives CDR1 SGHNT, CDR2 YYREEE (reference sequence). The DNA read from the CDR3 is TGTGCCAGCAGCTTGGGTCGGGCGGGAGGGTACAATGAG. This sequence encodes CASSLGRAGGYNE. Given in full, the CDR3 is CASSLGRAGGYNEQFF.

As regards this clone: One junction end does not reproduce the germline sequence, and a read error may be involved. With the read ending 3 residues before the CDR3 end, the germline J gene is used to fill in that end. V and J are TRBV6-1 and TRBJ1-2, with D uncertain. CDR3 length equals 14 residues. From germline, CDR1 is MNHNS and CDR2 SASEGT. The covered CDR3 bases are TGTGCCAGCCGTGATAGCGGAATCACAGATACC. This sequence encodes CASRDSGITDT. The whole CDR3 protein is CASRDSGITDTYTF.

Remarks on this clone: The read falls 3 residues short of the CDR3 end, and the missing part is taken from the germline J gene. The genes are TRBV12-5 and TRBJ2-3; no firm D call. V dropped 7 bases and J dropped 2 bases, with 16 bases sitting between them. Germline V gene data show CDR1 as LGHNT and CDR2 as FRNRAP. The CDR3 sequence is 15 residues long. The CDR3 is CASADYSFDTDTQYF. Partial CDR3 DNA: TGTGCTAGTGCCGATTACTCCTTCGACACAGATACG.

About this clone: The CDR3 goes on 3 residues after the read ends, and that part is filled in from the germline J gene. This chain connects TRBV7-6 to TRBJ2-1, with TRBD1 identical over 7 bases. Germline V gives CDR1 SGHVS, CDR2 FNYEAQ. The CDR3 is 12 residues long. V gave up 4 bases and J gave up 9 bases; unmatched junction bases: 3. The CDR3 here is CASSSYRGEQFF. The CDR3 DNA, read in part, is TGTGCCAGCAGCTCATACAGGGGTGAG. The full variable domain, with the rest looked up from reference TRBV7-6 and TRBJ2-1, is GAGVSQSPRYKVTKRGQDVALRCDPISGHVSLYWYRQALGQGPEFLTYFNYEAQQDKSGLPNDRFSAERPEGSISTLTIQRTEQRDSAMYRCASSSYRGEQFFGPGTRLTVL.

As concerns this clone: The CDR3 end falls 3 residues outside the read, so it is completed with the germline J gene. This chain connects TRBV6-1 to TRBJ1-6; 8 nucleotides match TRBD1. The CDR3 sequence is 15 residues long. Per germline, CDR1 MNHNS and CDR2 SASEGT. With 0 bases clipped from V and 9 bases from J, the junction kept 4 bases outside the gene matches. CDR3 DNA, as far as it was read: TGTGCCAGCAGTGAAGCCCGACAGGGGATTTCACCC. As protein: CASSEARQGISP. The whole CDR3 is CASSEARQGISPLHF.

Details on this clone: The CDR3 extends 3 residues past the end of the read, so its final part is completed from the germline J gene. Other DNA sequences in this specimen translate into the identical CDR3. The chain employs TRBV20-1 and TRBJ2-1, with TRBD2 matching 10 bases. This CDR3 has 14 residues. Trimming took 6 bases from V and 3 from J; bases not matched to a gene: 5. CDR1 is DFQATT, CDR2 SNEGSKA, per germline (reference sequence). The CDR3 here is CSAPTSGIYNEQFF. The CDR3 bases that were read are TGCAGTGCCCCTACTAGCGGGATCTACAATGAG.

Concerning this clone itself: Read data end 3 residues before the CDR3 end; the end is taken from the germline J gene. This chain joins TRBV30 and TRBJ1-5, with D hard to call. V lost 0 bases and J 2 bases, leaving 14 bases between the germline ends. The CDR3 runs to 16 residues. CDR1 and CDR2 (germline): GTSNPN, SVGIG (reference sequence). CDR3 DNA (partial): TGTGCCTGGAGTGTAGGGTCCGGTTTGGGCAATCAGCCC. This codes for CAWSVGSGLGNQP. In full, the CDR3 is CAWSVGSGLGNQPQHF.

A remark on this clone: The read finishes 3 residues shy of the CDR3 end, and the germline J gene is used to complete it. This sequence joins TRBV6-1 and TRBJ2-4; 10 bases are shared with TRBD1. Per germline, CDR1 MNHNS and CDR2 SASEGT. The CDR3 contains 13 residues. CDR3 region: CASSDRDRGPQYF. Partial CDR3 DNA: TGTGCCAGCAGTGACCGGGACAGGGGACCT.

Comments on this clone: The DNA ends 3 residues before the CDR3 does, and the rest of the CDR3 is filled in from the germline J gene. The chain uses TRBV13 and TRBJ1-2, with TRBD1 as a possible D gene (6 bases). Germline V lookup: CDR1 PRHDT, CDR2 FYEKMQ (reference sequence). Trimming removed 5 bases at V and 3 bases at J, with 13 bases between. The CDR3 totals 14 residues. The CDR3 sequence is CASSTGFTDYGYTF. The covered CDR3 bases are TGTGCCAGCAGCACAGGGTTTACGGACTATGGC. Supplemented by reference TRBV13 and TRBJ1-2, the full variable domain reads AAGVIQSPRHLIKEKRETATLKCYPIPRHDTVYWYQQGPGQDPQFLISFYEKMQSDKGSIPDRFSAQQFSDYHSELNMSSLELGDSALYFCASSTGFTDYGYTFGSGTRLTVV.

About this clone: With the read ending 3 residues before the CDR3 end, the germline J gene is used to fill in that end. V is TRBV11-2 and J is TRBJ2-7; D may be TRBD1 (6 bases). The V and J ends lost 0 bases and 1 base respectively, with 10 bases between them. This CDR3 comprises 15 residues. From germline, CDR1 is SGHAT and CDR2 FQNNGV. The CDR3 loop is CASSLDPGQSYEQYF. CDR3 bases read: TGTGCCAGCAGCTTAGATCCTGGACAGTCCTACGAG.

Remarks on this clone: The read finishes 3 residues shy of the CDR3 end, and the germline J gene is used to complete it. The chain joins TRBV30 to TRBJ2-2; 9 nucleotides align to TRBD2. The CDR3 extends over 13 amino acids. Germline V lookup: CDR1 GTSNPN, CDR2 SVGIG (reference sequence). J was trimmed by 10 bases and V by 3 bases; bases with no gene match: 6. CDR3 in amino acids: CAWSGGGVEELFF. Partial CDR3 DNA: TGTGCCTGGAGCGGCGGGGGGGTTGAGGAG.

Partial CDR3 DNA: TGTGCCAGCAGTGAATTCGTCGCGTCCCTCTCTGGAAACACC. Residues: CASSEFVASLSGNT. The full CDR3 reads CASSEFVASLSGNTIYF. The V call is TRBV6-1, the J call TRBJ1-3, with D uncertain. The sequenced fragment ends 3 residues before the CDR3 boundary, so the rest is inferred from the germline J gene. The length of the CDR3 is 17 residues. Germline V gene lookup returns CDR1 MNHNS and CDR2 SASEGT. The V end was cut by 2 bases, the J end by 0 bases, with 14 bases between.

Regarding this clone: The read gets to within 3 residues of the CDR3 end, and the germline J gene fills in the rest. The J gene is TRBJ2-4, the V gene TRBV30; a weak D match, TRBD1 (6 bases). The CDR3 is made up of 12 amino acids. Germline V gene lookup returns CDR1 GTSNPN and CDR2 SVGIG (reference sequence). The part of the CDR3 DNA that was read is TGTGCCCCCGTCAGGGGTAACTATGGT. As protein: CAPVRGNYG. The entire CDR3 protein reads CAPVRGNYGQYF. The whole variable domain, remainder taken from reference TRBV30 and TRBJ2-4, is SQTIHQWPATLVQPVGSPLSLECTVEGTSNPNLYWYRQAAGRGLQLLFYSVGIGQISSEVPQNLSASRPQDRQFILSSKKLLLSDSGFYLCAPVRGNYGQYFGAGTRLSVL.

With respect to this clone: The CDR3 end lies 3 residues beyond the end of the read and is filled in from the germline J gene. The chain recombines TRBV7-8 with TRBJ1-1; D might be TRBD1 (5 bases). CDR3 length: 14 amino acids. Trimming took off 6 bases at V and 1 base at J, with 12 bases between the two ends. Per the germline V gene, CDR1 is SGHVS and CDR2 is FQNEAQ. The chain's CDR3 is CASRQYGGNTEAFF. Incomplete CDR3 DNA: TGTGCCAGCAGACAATACGGGGGGAACACTGAA.

With respect to this clone: Read sequence stops 3 residues before the CDR3 end, and the germline J gene provides the missing end. The rearrangement joins TRBV7-6 to TRBJ1-5; D is undetermined. V lost 0 bases and J lost 6, with 6 bases in between. The CDR3 has 13 residues. CDR1 SGHVS and CDR2 FNYEAQ come from the germline V gene. CDR3 loop: CASSLAPPQPQHF. The sequenced part of the CDR3 DNA is TGTGCCAGCAGCTTAGCCCCTCCTCAGCCC.

Regarding this clone: The read ends 3 residues before the CDR3 terminus; that terminus is restored from the germline J gene. The chain combines TRBV6-1 with TRBJ2-2; 7 nucleotides line up with TRBD2. The V segment lost 4 bases and the J segment 6 bases; nucleotides outside the gene matches: 8. The CDR3 length is 15 residues. Germline CDR1 and CDR2: MNHNS and SASEGT. CDR3 in amino acids: CASSGSGGRSGELFF. Incomplete CDR3 DNA: TGTGCCAGCAGTGGATCGGGGGGTAGATCCGGGGAG.

This CDR3 reads CASTRTGTFSQPQHF. CDR3 DNA, as far as it was read: TGTGCCAGTACCCGTACCGGGACTTTCAGTCAGCCC. The chain couples TRBV19 to TRBJ1-5; tentatively, D is TRBD1 (5 bases). The read terminates 3 residues ahead of where the CDR3 ends, so the germline J gene completes it. The V and J ends lost 7 bases and 6 bases respectively, with 19 bases between them. This CDR3 has 15 amino acids. CDR1 is LNHDA and CDR2 is SQIVND in the germline V gene (reference sequence).

About this clone itself: Read coverage stops 3 residues before the CDR3 terminus; the germline J gene supplies the remainder. The V and J genes are TRBV14 and TRBJ2-1, with 9 positions matching TRBD1. This CDR3 has 16 amino acids. Unmatched junction bases numbered 5, after V lost 0 bases and J lost 5 bases. Germline CDR1 and CDR2: SGHDN and FVKESK. The DNA read from the CDR3 is TGTGCCAGCAGCCAAGAACCGGGACAGGGCGACAATGAG. Translated, it gives CASSQEPGQGDNE. The CDR3 reads in full as CASSQEPGQGDNEQFF.

This CDR3 is CASSQAGTVFLPLHF. The sequenced CDR3 bases are TGTGCCAGCAGCCAGGCCGGGACAGTGTTTCTGCCC. The rearrangement joins TRBV14 to TRBJ1-6; 7 nucleotides match TRBD1. Coverage ceases 3 residues before the CDR3 finishes, and the germline J gene fills in the end. The CDR3 contains 15 residues. Germline CDR1 is SGHDN and CDR2 is FVKESK.

Note on this clone: The DNA ends 3 residues before the CDR3 does, and the rest of the CDR3 is filled in from the germline J gene. V is TRBV28 and J is TRBJ1-1; 10 bases fit TRBD1. The germline gives CDR1 MDHEN, CDR2 SYDVKM. The V gene end was trimmed by 4 bases and the J gene end by 5 bases; junction bases not matched to a gene: 4. The CDR3 is 14 amino acids. The part of the CDR3 DNA that was read is TGTGCCAGCAGTTCGGGACAGGGGCGGACTGAA. It yields the protein CASSSGQGRTE. In full, the CDR3 is CASSSGQGRTEAFF.

On this clone itself: The CDR3 is cut off 3 residues early in the read; its end comes from the germline J gene. The V gene is TRBV6-1, the J gene TRBJ2-2; maybe TRBD2 (5 bases). Looked up from germline, CDR1 is MNHNS and CDR2 is SASEGT. The CDR3 covers 14 residues. V dropped 0 bases and J dropped 5 bases, with 7 bases sitting between them. Partial CDR3 DNA: TGTGCCAGCAGTGAAGCCCCGGGGACCGGGGAG. Translating it yields CASSEAPGTGE. The whole CDR3 sequence is CASSEAPGTGELFF.

Notes on this clone: Read sequence stops 3 residues before the CDR3 end, and the germline J gene provides the missing end. The V gene is TRBV2, the J gene TRBJ1-1, with 7 nucleotides matching TRBD1. The CDR3 length is 13 residues. V shed 6 bases and J 6 bases; nucleotides not matched to a gene: 7. CDR1 is SNHLY and CDR2 is FYNNEI in the germline V gene. The sequenced CDR3 bases are TGTGCCAGCAGACGCGGAGGGGGCCCTGAA. Translated, it gives CASRRGGGPE. The entire CDR3 protein is CASRRGGGPEAFF. Full variable domain (outside the CDR3, taken from reference TRBV2 and TRBJ1-1): EPEVTQTPSHQVTQMGQEVILRCVPISNHLYFYWYRQILGQKVEFLVSFYNNEISEKSEIFDDQFSVERPDGSNFTLKIRSTKLEDSAMYFCASRRGGGPEAFFGQGTRLTVV.

As regards this clone: The observed sequence ends 3 residues before the CDR3 terminus, with the missing tail filled in from the germline J gene. The V and J genes are TRBV5-3 and TRBJ2-5, with 11 bases lining up with TRBD2. TRBV5-3 is given ORF status, its function remaining uncertain. CDR3 size: 16 residues. Trimming took 4 bases from V and 2 from J; bases not matched to a gene: 7. The CDR3 here is CARSPPGTSGQETQYF. CDR3 DNA (partial): TGTGCCAGAAGCCCTCCAGGGACTAGCGGACAAGAGACC.